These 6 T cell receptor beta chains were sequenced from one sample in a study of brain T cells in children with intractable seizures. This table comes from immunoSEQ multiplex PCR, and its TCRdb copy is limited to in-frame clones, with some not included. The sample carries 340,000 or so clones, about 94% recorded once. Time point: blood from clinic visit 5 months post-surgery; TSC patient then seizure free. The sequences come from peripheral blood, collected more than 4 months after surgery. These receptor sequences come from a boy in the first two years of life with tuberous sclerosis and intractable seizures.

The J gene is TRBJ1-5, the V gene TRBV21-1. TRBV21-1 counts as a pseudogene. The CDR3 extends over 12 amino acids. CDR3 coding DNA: TGTGCCAGCAGCATGTGGCGACAGCCCCAGCATTTT. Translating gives CASSMWRQPQHF.

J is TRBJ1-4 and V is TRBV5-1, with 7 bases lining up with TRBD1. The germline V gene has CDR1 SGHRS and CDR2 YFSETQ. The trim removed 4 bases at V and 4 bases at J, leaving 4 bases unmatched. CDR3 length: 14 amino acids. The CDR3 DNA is TGCGCCAGCAGCCACCGGGACAGTAATGAAAAACTGTTTTTT. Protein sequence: CASSHRDSNEKLFF.

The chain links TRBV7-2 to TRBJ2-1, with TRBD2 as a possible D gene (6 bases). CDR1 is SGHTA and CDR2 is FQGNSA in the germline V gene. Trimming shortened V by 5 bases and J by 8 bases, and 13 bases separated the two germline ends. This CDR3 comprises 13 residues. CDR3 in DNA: TGTGCCAGCAGCCAAGGGAGGTGGGATGAGCAGTTCTTC. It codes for CASSQGRWDEQFF.

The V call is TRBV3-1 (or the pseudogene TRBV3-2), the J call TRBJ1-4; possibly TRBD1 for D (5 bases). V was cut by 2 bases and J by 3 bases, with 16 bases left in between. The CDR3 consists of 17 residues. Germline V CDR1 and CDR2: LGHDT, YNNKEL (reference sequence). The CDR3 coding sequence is TGTGCCAGCAGCCAACCATCCGAGGGGTGGGCTAATGAAAAACTGTTTTTT. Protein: CASSQPSEGWANEKLFF.

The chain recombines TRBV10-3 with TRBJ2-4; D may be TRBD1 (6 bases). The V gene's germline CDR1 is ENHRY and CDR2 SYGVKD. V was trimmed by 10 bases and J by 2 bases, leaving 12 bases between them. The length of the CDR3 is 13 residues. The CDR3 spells CATKGVTKNIQYF. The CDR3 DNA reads TGTGCCACCAAGGGGGTAACCAAAAACATTCAGTACTTC.

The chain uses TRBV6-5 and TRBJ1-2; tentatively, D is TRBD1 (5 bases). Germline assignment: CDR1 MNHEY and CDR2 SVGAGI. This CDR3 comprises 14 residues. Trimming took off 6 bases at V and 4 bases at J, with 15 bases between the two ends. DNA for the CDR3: TGTGCCAGCAGGCCCCCCGGGACTGTCTATGGCTACACCTTC. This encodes CASRPPGTVYGYTF.